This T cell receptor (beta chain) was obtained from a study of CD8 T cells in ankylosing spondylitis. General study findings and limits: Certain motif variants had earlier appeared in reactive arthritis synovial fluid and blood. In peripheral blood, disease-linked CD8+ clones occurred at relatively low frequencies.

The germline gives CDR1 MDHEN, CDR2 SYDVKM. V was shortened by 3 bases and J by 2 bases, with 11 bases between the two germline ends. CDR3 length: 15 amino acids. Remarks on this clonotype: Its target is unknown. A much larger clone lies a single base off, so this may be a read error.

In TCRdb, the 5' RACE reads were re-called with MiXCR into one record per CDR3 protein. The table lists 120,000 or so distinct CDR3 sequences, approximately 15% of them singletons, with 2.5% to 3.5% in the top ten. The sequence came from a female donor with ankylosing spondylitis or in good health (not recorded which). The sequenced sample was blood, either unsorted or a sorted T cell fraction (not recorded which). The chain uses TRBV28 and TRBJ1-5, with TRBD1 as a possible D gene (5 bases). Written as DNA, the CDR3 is TGTGCCAGCAGTTTGGGGCCAGGAGGCAATCAGCCCCAGCATTTT. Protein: CASSLGPGGNQPQHF.